A selection of T cell receptor beta chains follows, all from one sample in a study of early T cells in non-severe SARS-CoV-2 infection. TCRdb re-called the 5' RACE reads with MiXCR, one entry per CDR3 protein. The data contain 85,000 to 100,000 distinct CDR3 sequences, approximately 11% of them seen just once; the ten biggest clones take up under 5%. The sequenced sample was whole blood, obtained at baseline. The source is an adult who was a healthcare worker with PCR-confirmed SARS-CoV-2 infection or an uninfected control (not recorded which). Both conserved end residues are part of each CDR3. Each record gives: D gene, clone size, J gene, V gene, CDR3 protein, CDR3 DNA. The D gene is left open where the match is weak. A row's size may be missing; if present it is once, few, many or a size class.

d_gene: .; abundance: many; j_gene: TRBJ1-6; v_gene: TRBV7-2; CDR3aa: CASSLIQGNSPLHF; CDR3nt: TGTGCCAGCAGCTTAATACAGGGCAATTCACCCCTCCACTTT
d_gene: .; abundance: few; j_gene: TRBJ2-2; v_gene: TRBV12-3/TRBV12-4; CDR3aa: CASKPTRVGTGELFF; CDR3nt: TGTGCCAGTAAACCCACCAGGGTGGGCACCGGGGAGCTGTTTTTT
d_gene: TRBD2; abundance: few; j_gene: TRBJ2-1; v_gene: TRBV10-1; CDR3aa: CATQLAGQNEQFF; CDR3nt: TGCGCCACCCAACTAGCGGGGCAGAATGAGCAGTTCTTC
d_gene: TRBD1; abundance: many; j_gene: TRBJ2-1; v_gene: TRBV12-5; CDR3aa: CASGLTLLGGGGYNEQFF; CDR3nt: TGTGCTAGTGGTTTGACCTTATTAGGGGGCGGCGGCTACAATGAGCAGTTCTTC
d_gene: .; abundance: few; j_gene: TRBJ1-5; v_gene: TRBV3-1; CDR3aa: CASSQEETVNQPQHF; CDR3nt: TGTGCCAGCAGCCAAGAGGAGACAGTCAATCAGCCCCAGCATTTT
d_gene: .; abundance: .; j_gene: TRBJ2-5; v_gene: TRBV18; CDR3aa: CASSRGPLQETQYF; CDR3nt: TGTGCCAGCTCACGCGGACCCCTCCAAGAGACCCAGTACTTC
d_gene: .; abundance: many; j_gene: TRBJ2-7; v_gene: TRBV6-5; CDR3aa: CASSYSAGLEQYF; CDR3nt: TGTGCCAGCAGTTACTCGGCCGGTCTCGAGCAGTACTTC
d_gene: TRBD2; abundance: many; j_gene: TRBJ2-1; v_gene: TRBV20-1; CDR3aa: CSARGRGRAAYNEQFF; CDR3nt: TGCAGTGCTAGAGGGCGCGGGAGGGCGGCTTACAATGAGCAGTTCTTC
d_gene: .; abundance: few; j_gene: TRBJ1-2; v_gene: TRBV11-1; CDR3aa: CASSLRRGYGYTF; CDR3nt: TGTGCCAGCAGCCTCAGGAGAGGATATGGCTACACCTTC
d_gene: .; abundance: few; j_gene: TRBJ1-1; v_gene: TRBV14; CDR3aa: CASSQFVDTEAFF; CDR3nt: TGTGCCAGCAGCCAATTCGTCGACACTGAAGCTTTCTTT
d_gene: TRBD2; abundance: many; j_gene: TRBJ2-3; v_gene: TRBV20-1; CDR3aa: CSASFSGAGTDTQYF; CDR3nt: TGCAGTGCTAGCTTTAGCGGGGCGGGCACAGATACGCAGTATTTT
d_gene: .; abundance: .; j_gene: TRBJ1-1; v_gene: TRBV7-9; CDR3aa: CASSLAWGNTEAFF; CDR3nt: TGTGCCAGCAGCTTAGCTTGGGGTAACACTGAAGCTTTCTTT
d_gene: TRBD2; abundance: .; j_gene: TRBJ2-7; v_gene: TRBV5-5; CDR3aa: CASSRVGGPLFEQYF; CDR3nt: TGTGCCAGCAGCCGGGTGGGAGGGCCGTTGTTCGAGCAGTACTTC
d_gene: .; abundance: few; j_gene: TRBJ2-2; v_gene: TRBV5-1; CDR3aa: CASSPPGEGLFTGELFF; CDR3nt: TGCGCCAGCAGCCCCCCCGGTGAGGGACTTTTCACCGGGGAGCTGTTTTTT
d_gene: .; abundance: many; j_gene: TRBJ1-1; v_gene: TRBV29-1; CDR3aa: CSVEYPGMNTEAFF; CDR3nt: TGCAGCGTTGAGTACCCGGGCATGAACACTGAAGCTTTCTTT
d_gene: .; abundance: few; j_gene: TRBJ1-1; v_gene: TRBV10-2; CDR3aa: CASSDQGLGGDTEAFF; CDR3nt: TGCGCCAGCAGTGATCAGGGTCTAGGGGGTGACACTGAAGCTTTCTTT
d_gene: .; abundance: .; j_gene: TRBJ2-7; v_gene: TRBV24-1; CDR3aa: CATRGDTYEQYF; CDR3nt: TGTGCCACCAGGGGGGACACTTACGAGCAGTACTTC
d_gene: .; abundance: few; j_gene: TRBJ1-3; v_gene: TRBV7-2; CDR3aa: CASSLEADTIPGNTIYF; CDR3nt: TGTGCCAGCAGCTTAGAGGCAGACACTATCCCTGGAAACACCATATATTTT
d_gene: .; abundance: many; j_gene: TRBJ2-3; v_gene: TRBV5-1; CDR3aa: CASSLEDRETDTQYF; CDR3nt: TGCGCCAGCAGCCTAGAGGACCGAGAAACAGATACGCAGTATTTT
d_gene: .; abundance: few; j_gene: TRBJ2-1; v_gene: TRBV2; CDR3aa: CASSAPRSKPNNEQFF; CDR3nt: TGTGCCAGCAGTGCCCCGAGGAGCAAGCCGAACAATGAGCAGTTCTTC
d_gene: .; abundance: few; j_gene: TRBJ2-3; v_gene: TRBV5-1; CDR3aa: CASSPSFGTSTDTQYF; CDR3nt: TGCGCCAGCAGCCCTTCTTTTGGGACTAGCACAGATACGCAGTATTTT
d_gene: .; abundance: .; j_gene: TRBJ2-3; v_gene: TRBV12-3/TRBV12-4; CDR3aa: CASSSLAISDTQYF; CDR3nt: TGTGCCAGCAGCTCACTAGCAATATCAGATACGCAGTATTTT
d_gene: TRBD2; abundance: .; j_gene: TRBJ2-3; v_gene: TRBV29-1; CDR3aa: CSVQTSGTDTQYF; CDR3nt: TGCAGCGTGCAGACTAGCGGCACAGATACGCAGTATTTT
d_gene: .; abundance: few; j_gene: TRBJ1-1; v_gene: TRBV2; CDR3aa: CASRAEQNTEAFF; CDR3nt: TGTGCCAGCAGAGCCGAGCAGAACACTGAAGCTTTCTTT
d_gene: .; abundance: .; j_gene: TRBJ2-1; v_gene: TRBV28; CDR3aa: CASSPSMDRGNEQFF; CDR3nt: TGTGCCAGCAGCCCGAGTATGGATAGGGGTAATGAGCAGTTCTTC
d_gene: .; abundance: few; j_gene: TRBJ2-3; v_gene: TRBV20-1; CDR3aa: CSALRGDPTDTQYF; CDR3nt: TGCAGTGCCCTAAGGGGAGATCCCACAGATACGCAGTATTTT
d_gene: .; abundance: .; j_gene: TRBJ1-2; v_gene: TRBV12-3/TRBV12-4; CDR3aa: CASSIRRVIDGYTF; CDR3nt: TGTGCCAGCAGTATCCGCAGGGTTATTGATGGCTACACCTTC
d_gene: .; abundance: few; j_gene: TRBJ2-1; v_gene: TRBV14; CDR3aa: CASSQDPAWNEQFF; CDR3nt: TGTGCCAGCAGCCAAGATCCAGCGTGGAATGAGCAGTTCTTC
d_gene: .; abundance: few; j_gene: TRBJ2-7; v_gene: TRBV20-1; CDR3aa: CSARLGRGYEQYF; CDR3nt: TGCAGTGCTAGGCTTGGTAGAGGCTACGAGCAGTACTTC
d_gene: .; abundance: .; j_gene: TRBJ2-7; v_gene: TRBV30; CDR3aa: CAWPLGASQDEQYF; CDR3nt: TGTGCCTGGCCCTTGGGAGCATCCCAGGACGAGCAGTACTTC
d_gene: .; abundance: .; j_gene: TRBJ2-1; v_gene: TRBV25-1; CDR3aa: CASSVGISGEQFF; CDR3nt: TGTGCCAGCAGTGTGGGGATCAGCGGTGAGCAGTTCTTC
d_gene: TRBD2; abundance: few; j_gene: TRBJ2-7; v_gene: TRBV7-2; CDR3aa: CASSVSSGIPSYEQYF; CDR3nt: TGTGCCAGCAGCGTTTCTAGCGGGATACCTTCCTACGAGCAGTACTTC
d_gene: .; abundance: many; j_gene: TRBJ2-7; v_gene: TRBV20-1; CDR3aa: CSARVAGRSYREQYF; CDR3nt: TGCAGTGCTAGAGTGGCGGGGAGAAGCTATAGGGAGCAGTACTTC
d_gene: .; abundance: many; j_gene: TRBJ2-6; v_gene: TRBV5-6; CDR3aa: CASSLGGSGANVLTF; CDR3nt: TGTGCCAGCAGCTTGGGTGGCTCTGGGGCCAACGTCCTGACTTTC
d_gene: .; abundance: .; j_gene: TRBJ2-7; v_gene: TRBV5-5; CDR3aa: CASSHHRQVAYEQYF; CDR3nt: TGTGCCAGCAGCCACCACCGACAGGTAGCCTACGAGCAGTACTTC
d_gene: .; abundance: .; j_gene: TRBJ1-1; v_gene: TRBV19; CDR3aa: CASSLREMNTEAFF; CDR3nt: TGTGCCAGTAGTCTCAGGGAAATGAACACTGAAGCTTTCTTT
d_gene: .; abundance: .; j_gene: TRBJ2-1; v_gene: TRBV7-9; CDR3aa: CASSAGVSYNEQFF; CDR3nt: TGTGCCAGCAGCGCAGGGGTATCCTACAATGAGCAGTTCTTC
d_gene: .; abundance: .; j_gene: TRBJ2-7; v_gene: TRBV5-1; CDR3aa: CASSLQGGSEQYF; CDR3nt: TGCGCCAGCAGCTTACAGGGCGGAAGCGAGCAGTACTTC
d_gene: .; abundance: many; j_gene: TRBJ1-2; v_gene: TRBV30; CDR3aa: CAWSINTGLGYTF; CDR3nt: TGTGCCTGGAGTATAAACACAGGGCTTGGCTACACCTTC
d_gene: TRBD2; abundance: few; j_gene: TRBJ2-1; v_gene: TRBV25-1; CDR3aa: CASSSGGSYNEQFF; CDR3nt: TGTGCCAGCAGTTCGGGGGGCTCCTACAATGAGCAGTTCTTC
d_gene: .; abundance: few; j_gene: TRBJ1-1; v_gene: TRBV3-1; CDR3aa: CASSQVPPGVNTEAFF; CDR3nt: TGTGCCAGCAGCCAAGTTCCACCAGGGGTGAACACTGAAGCTTTCTTT
d_gene: TRBD1; abundance: many; j_gene: TRBJ1-1; v_gene: TRBV27; CDR3aa: CASSPPTGLNTEAFF; CDR3nt: TGTGCCAGCAGTCCTCCGACAGGGTTGAACACTGAAGCTTTCTTT
d_gene: TRBD2; abundance: few; j_gene: TRBJ2-2; v_gene: TRBV2; CDR3aa: CASTRGLATGELFF; CDR3nt: TGTGCCAGCACCCGGGGACTAGCGACCGGGGAGCTGTTTTTT
d_gene: .; abundance: few; j_gene: TRBJ2-7; v_gene: TRBV6-2/TRBV6-3; CDR3aa: CASSFRALNPHEQYF; CDR3nt: TGTGCCAGCAGTTTCCGAGCCCTCAACCCCCACGAGCAGTACTTC
d_gene: .; abundance: once; j_gene: TRBJ1-5; v_gene: TRBV20-1; CDR3aa: CSAGEGMSNQPQHF; CDR3nt: TGCAGTGCAGGGGAGGGGATGAGCAATCAGCCCCAGCATTTT